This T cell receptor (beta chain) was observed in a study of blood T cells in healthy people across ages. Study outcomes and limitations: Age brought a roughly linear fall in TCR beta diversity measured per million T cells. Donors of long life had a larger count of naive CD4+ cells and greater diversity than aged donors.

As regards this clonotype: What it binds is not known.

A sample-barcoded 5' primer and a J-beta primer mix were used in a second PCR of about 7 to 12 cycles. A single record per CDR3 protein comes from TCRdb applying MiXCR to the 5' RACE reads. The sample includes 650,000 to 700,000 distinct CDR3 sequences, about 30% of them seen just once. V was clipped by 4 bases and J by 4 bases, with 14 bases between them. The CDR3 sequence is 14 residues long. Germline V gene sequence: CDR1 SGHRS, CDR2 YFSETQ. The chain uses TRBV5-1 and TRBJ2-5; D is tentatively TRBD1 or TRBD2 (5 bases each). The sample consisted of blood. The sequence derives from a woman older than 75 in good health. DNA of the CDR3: TGCGCCAGCAGCCCCGGGACGCACGGAGAGACCCAGTACTTC. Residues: CASSPGTHGETQYF. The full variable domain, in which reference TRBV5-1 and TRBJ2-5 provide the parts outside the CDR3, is KAGVTQTPRYLIKTRGQQVTLSCSPISGHRSVSWYQQTPGQGLQFLFEYFSETQRNKGNFPGRFSGRQFSNSRSEMNVSTLELGDSALYLCASSPGTHGETQYFGPGTRLLVL.